The T cell receptor (beta chain) under discussion was sequenced for a study of blood T cell repertoires in COVID-19. As for the study in general: Samples of COVID-19 (acute and convalescent) were obtained from the United States, Italy and Spain. Sample material is recorded as cDNA or gDNA derived from T cells, B-cell-depleted T cells, or PBMCs.

The authors' processing: Reference gene primer amplification gave nucleated cell count estimates. The repertoire was sequenced with immunoSEQ multiplex PCR; TCRdb's copy has only in-frame clones and lacks some. The V and J calls and clone size are taken from that table; D and trimming were inferred from the DNA. Among more than 100,000 clones listed, about four fifths were seen once. Germline CDR1 is GTSNPN and CDR2 is SVGIG (reference sequence). V lost 0 bases and J lost 0, with 12 bases in between. CDR3 length: 16 residues. This clonotype originated in a woman in her 50s with acute or convalescent COVID-19. The V and J genes are TRBV30 and TRBJ1-3; the D is unclear. Sequences were obtained from peripheral blood. Here the CDR3 reads CAWSVAGFISGNTIYF. CDR3 nucleotide sequence: TGTGCCTGGAGTGTTGCGGGGTTCATCTCTGGAAACACCATATATTTT.